This T cell receptor beta chain was retrieved from a study of blood T cell repertoires in COVID-19. Across the study: Sources were T cells, B-cell-depleted T cells, or PBMCs; the material itself was cDNA or gDNA.

V lost 0 bases, J lost 5 bases, and 16 bases lay in between. Germline CDR1 is ENHRY and CDR2 is SYGVKD. There are 16 residues in the CDR3. Measured with immunoSEQ multiplex PCR; TCRdb has only the in-frame clones, and not every one. The sample shows around 30,000 clones, around 83% of them seen only once. The sequenced material came from peripheral blood. This TCR came from a human donor in a cohort sampled during active COVID-19. The rearrangement joins TRBV10-3 to TRBJ1-1; D is ambiguous. CDR3 amino acids: CAISESRAGVPTEAFF. DNA for the CDR3: TGTGCCATCAGTGAGTCGAGGGCCGGGGTGCCGACTGAAGCTTTCTTT.